This T cell receptor (beta chain) was captured in a study of monozygotic twins with inflammatory bowel disease. Researchers ran eight separate cDNA reactions for each sample. UMIs containing a 6-nucleotide sample barcode were added via template switching. TCRdb re-analyzed the 5' RACE reads; it lists each CDR3 protein once, without DNA. The ten top clones account for roughly 2.3%, within a sample of 400,000 or so distinct CDR3 sequences. CDR1 is SGHTA, CDR2 FQGNSA, per germline. The CDR3 covers 14 residues. The clonotype originates from a human donor with ulcerative colitis or Crohn's disease, or a healthy co-twin of an affected twin (not recorded which). The sequencing input was blood. V and J are TRBV7-2 and TRBJ2-7; checking the TCRdb D call of TRBD1 is not possible without DNA. CDR3 sequence: CASSLAGQIYEQYF.